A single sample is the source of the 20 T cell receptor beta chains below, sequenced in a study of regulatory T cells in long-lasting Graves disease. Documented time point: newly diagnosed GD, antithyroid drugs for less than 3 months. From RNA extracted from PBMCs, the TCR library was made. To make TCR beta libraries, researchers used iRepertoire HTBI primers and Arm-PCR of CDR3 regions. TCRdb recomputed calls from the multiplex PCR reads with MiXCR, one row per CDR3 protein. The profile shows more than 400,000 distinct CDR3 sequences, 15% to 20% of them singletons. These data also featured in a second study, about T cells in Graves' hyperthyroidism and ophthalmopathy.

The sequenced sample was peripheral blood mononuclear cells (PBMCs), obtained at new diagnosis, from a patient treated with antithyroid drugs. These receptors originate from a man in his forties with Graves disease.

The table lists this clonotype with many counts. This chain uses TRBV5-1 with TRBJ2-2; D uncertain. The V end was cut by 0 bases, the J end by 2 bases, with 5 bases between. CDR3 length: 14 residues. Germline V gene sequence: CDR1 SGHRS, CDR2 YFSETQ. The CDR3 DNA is TGCGCCAGCAGCTTGGATAGAAACACCGGGGAGCTGTTTTTT. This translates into CASSLDRNTGELFF.

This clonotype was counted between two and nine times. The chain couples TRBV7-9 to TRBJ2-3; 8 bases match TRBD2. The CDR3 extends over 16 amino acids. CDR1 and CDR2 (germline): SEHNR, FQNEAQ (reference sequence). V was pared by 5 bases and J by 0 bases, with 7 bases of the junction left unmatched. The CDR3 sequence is CASSDRLAQSTDTQYF. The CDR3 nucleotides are TGTGCCAGCAGCGACCGACTAGCGCAGAGCACAGATACGCAGTATTTT.

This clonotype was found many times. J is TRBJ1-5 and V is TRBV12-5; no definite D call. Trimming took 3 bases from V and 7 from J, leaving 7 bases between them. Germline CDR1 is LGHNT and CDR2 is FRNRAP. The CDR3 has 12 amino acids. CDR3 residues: CASGLYGQPQHF. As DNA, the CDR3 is TGTGCTAGTGGTTTATACGGGCAGCCCCAGCATTTT.

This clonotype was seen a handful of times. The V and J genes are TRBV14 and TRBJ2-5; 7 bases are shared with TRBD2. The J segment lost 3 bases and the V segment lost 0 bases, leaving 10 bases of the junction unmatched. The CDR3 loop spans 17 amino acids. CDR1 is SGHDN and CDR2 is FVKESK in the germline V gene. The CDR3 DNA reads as TGTGCCAGCAGCCAAGACCGGGGGACTATCACGGAAGAGACCCAGTACTTC. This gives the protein CASSQDRGTITEETQYF.

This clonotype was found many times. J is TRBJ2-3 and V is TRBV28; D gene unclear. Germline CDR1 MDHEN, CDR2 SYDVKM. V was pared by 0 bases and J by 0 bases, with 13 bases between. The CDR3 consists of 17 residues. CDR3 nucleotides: TGTGCCAGCAGTTTATGGGCGACGGTTACTAGCACAGATACGCAGTATTTT. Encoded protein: CASSLWATVTSTDTQYF. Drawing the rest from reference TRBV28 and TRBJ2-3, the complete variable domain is DVKVTQSSRYLVKRTGEKVFLECVQDMDHENMFWYRQDPGLGLRLIYFSYDVKMKEKGDIPEGYSVSREKKERFSLILESASTNQTSMYLCASSLWATVTSTDTQYFGPGTRLTVL.

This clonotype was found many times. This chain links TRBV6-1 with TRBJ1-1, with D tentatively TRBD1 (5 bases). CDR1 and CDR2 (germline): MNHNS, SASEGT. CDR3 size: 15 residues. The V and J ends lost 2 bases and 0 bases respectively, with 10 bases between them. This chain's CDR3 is CASSETWGMNTEAFF. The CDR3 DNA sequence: TGTGCCAGCAGTGAAACTTGGGGCATGAACACTGAAGCTTTCTTT.

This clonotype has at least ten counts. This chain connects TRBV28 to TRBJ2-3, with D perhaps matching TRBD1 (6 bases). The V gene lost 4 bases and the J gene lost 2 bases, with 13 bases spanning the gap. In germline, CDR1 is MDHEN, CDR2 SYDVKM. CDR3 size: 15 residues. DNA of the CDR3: TGTGCCAGCAGTTACCGGGACACTGCCACAGATACGCAGTATTTT. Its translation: CASSYRDTATDTQYF.

Here the CDR3 DNA reads TGTGCCAGCAGCTTGTACCGGACTAGCGGGACGGACGAGCAGTACTTC. It yields the protein CASSLYRTSGTDEQYF. The chain has TRBV5-5 and TRBJ2-7, with 12 bases matching TRBD2. Germline trimming cut 1 base from V and 5 bases from J; bases unmatched to any gene: 7. This CDR3 comprises 16 residues. From germline, CDR1 is SGHKS and CDR2 YYEKEE (reference sequence).

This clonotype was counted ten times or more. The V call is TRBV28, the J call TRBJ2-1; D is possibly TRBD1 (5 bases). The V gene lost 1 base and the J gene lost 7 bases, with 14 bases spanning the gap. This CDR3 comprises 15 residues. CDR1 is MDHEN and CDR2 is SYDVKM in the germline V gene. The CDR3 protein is CASSLYSDITNEQFF. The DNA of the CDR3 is TGTGCCAGCAGTTTATACTCGGACATAACGAATGAGCAGTTCTTC.

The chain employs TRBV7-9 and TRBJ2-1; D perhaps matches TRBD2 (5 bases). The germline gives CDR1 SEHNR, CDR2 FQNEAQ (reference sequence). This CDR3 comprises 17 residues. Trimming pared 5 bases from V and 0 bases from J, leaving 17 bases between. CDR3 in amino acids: CASSLEGRGASYNEQFF. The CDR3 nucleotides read TGTGCCAGCAGCCTAGAAGGGAGAGGCGCCTCCTACAATGAGCAGTTCTTC.

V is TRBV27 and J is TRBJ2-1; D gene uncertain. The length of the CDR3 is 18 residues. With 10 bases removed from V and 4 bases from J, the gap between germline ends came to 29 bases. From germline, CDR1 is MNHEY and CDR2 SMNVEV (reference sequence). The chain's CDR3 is CATSLPVRAAPFYNEQFF. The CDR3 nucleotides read TGTGCCACTTCTCTGCCGGTACGGGCAGCCCCCTTTTACAATGAGCAGTTCTTC.

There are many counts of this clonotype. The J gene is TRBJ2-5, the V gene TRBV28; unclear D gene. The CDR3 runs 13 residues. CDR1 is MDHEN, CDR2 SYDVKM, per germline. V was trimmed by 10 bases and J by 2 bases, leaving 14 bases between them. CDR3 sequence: CATALRLQETQYF. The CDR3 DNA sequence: TGTGCCACCGCCCTCCGACTTCAAGAGACCCAGTACTTC.

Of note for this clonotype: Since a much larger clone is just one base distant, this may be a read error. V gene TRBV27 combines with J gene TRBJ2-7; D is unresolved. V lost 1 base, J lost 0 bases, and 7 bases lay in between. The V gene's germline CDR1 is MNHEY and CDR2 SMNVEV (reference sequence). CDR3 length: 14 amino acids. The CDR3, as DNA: TGTGCCAGCAGTTTATTAAGGAGCTCCTACGAGCAGTACTTC. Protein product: CASSLLRSSYEQYF.

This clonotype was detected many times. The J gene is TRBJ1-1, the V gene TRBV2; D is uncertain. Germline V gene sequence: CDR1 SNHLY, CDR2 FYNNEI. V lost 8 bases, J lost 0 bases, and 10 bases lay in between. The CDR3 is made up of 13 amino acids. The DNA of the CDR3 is TGTGCCAGCCTGACGGAAATGAACACTGAAGCTTTCTTT. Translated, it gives CASLTEMNTEAFF.

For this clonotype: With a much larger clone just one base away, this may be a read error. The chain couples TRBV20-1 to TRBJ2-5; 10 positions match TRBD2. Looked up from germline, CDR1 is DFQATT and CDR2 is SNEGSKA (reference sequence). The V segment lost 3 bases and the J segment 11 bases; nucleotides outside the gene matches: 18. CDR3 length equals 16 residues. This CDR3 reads CSASQPSGSSYNEQYF. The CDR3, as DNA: TGCAGTGCTAGCCAGCCTAGCGGGAGCTCCTACAATGAGCAGTACTTC.

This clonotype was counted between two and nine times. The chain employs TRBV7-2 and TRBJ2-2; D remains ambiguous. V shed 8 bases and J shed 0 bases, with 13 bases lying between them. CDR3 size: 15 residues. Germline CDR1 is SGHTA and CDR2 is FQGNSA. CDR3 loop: CASGPFTTNTGELFF. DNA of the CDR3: TGTGCCAGCGGGCCTTTTACCACGAACACCGGGGAGCTGTTTTTT.

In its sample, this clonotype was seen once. CDR3 loop: CASSPFDGSTDTQYF. CDR3 nucleotides: TGTGCCAGCAGCCCTTTTGACGGCAGCACAGATACGCAGTATTTT. The rearrangement joins TRBV11-2 to TRBJ2-3; D gene unclear. This CDR3 is built from 15 residues. With 5 bases removed from V and 0 bases from J, the gap between germline ends came to 12 bases. Germline CDR1 and CDR2: SGHAT and FQNNGV.

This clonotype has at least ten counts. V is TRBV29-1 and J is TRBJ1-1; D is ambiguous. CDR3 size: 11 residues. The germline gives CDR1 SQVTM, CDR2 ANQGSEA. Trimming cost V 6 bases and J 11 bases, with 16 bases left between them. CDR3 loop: CSVGNKVEAFF. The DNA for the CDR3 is TGCAGCGTCGGAAACAAGGTTGAGGCTTTCTTT.

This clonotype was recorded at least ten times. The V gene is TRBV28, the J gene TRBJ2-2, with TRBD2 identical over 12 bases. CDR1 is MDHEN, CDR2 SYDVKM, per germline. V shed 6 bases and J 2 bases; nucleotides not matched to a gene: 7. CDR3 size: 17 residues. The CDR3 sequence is CASRVLAGGRNTGELFF. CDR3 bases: TGTGCCAGCAGGGTCCTAGCGGGAGGGAGAAACACCGGGGAGCTGTTTTTT.

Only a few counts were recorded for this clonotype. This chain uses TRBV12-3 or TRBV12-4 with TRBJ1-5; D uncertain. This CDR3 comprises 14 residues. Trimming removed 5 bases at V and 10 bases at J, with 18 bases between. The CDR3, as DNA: TGTGCCAGCAGTGCCGAGGACGGGTCAAACCCCCAGCATTTT. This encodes CASSAEDGSNPQHF.